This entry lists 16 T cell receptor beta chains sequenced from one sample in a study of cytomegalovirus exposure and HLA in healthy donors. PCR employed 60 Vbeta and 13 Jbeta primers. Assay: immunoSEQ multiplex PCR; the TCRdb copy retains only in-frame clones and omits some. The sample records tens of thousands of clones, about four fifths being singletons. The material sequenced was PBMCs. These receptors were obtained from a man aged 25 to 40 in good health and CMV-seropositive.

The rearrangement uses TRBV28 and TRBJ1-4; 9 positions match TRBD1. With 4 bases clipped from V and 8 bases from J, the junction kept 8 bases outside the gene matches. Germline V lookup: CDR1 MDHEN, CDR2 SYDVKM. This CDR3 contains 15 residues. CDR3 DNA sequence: TGTGCCAGCAGTTCACAGGGGGCGAGGAACGAAAAACTGTTTTTT. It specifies CASSSQGARNEKLFF.

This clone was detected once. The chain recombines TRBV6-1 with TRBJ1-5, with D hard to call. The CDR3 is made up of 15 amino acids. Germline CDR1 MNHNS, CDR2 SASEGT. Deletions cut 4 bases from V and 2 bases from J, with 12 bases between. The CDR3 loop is CASSVSPGGNQPQHF. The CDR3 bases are TGTGCCAGCAGTGTATCTCCGGGAGGCAATCAGCCCCAGCATTTT.

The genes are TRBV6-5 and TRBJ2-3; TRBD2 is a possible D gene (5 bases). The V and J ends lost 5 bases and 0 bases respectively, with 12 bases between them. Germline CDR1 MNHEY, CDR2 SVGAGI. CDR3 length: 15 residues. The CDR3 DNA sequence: TGTGCCAGCAGTAAAGACGGGGTTAGCACAGATACGCAGTATTTT. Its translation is CASSKDGVSTDTQYF.

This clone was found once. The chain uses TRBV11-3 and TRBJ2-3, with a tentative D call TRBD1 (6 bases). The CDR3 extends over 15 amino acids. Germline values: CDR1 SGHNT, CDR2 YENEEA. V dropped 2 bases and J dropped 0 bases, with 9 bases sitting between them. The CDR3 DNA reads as TGTGCCAGCAGCTTAATGGGGGCAAGCACAGATACGCAGTATTTT. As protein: CASSLMGASTDTQYF.

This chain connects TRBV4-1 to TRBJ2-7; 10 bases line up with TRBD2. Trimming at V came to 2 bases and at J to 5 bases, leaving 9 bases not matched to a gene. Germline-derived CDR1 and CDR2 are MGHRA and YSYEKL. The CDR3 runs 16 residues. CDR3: CASSQPPGLAKNEQYF. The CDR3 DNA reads TGCGCCAGCAGCCAACCCCCGGGACTAGCGAAAAACGAGCAGTACTTC.

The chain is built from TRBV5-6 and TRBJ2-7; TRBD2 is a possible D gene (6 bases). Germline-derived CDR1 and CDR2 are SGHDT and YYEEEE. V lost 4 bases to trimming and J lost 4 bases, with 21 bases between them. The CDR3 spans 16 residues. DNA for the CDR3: TGTGCCAGCAGCCCGGTTGGGGGACTTACCGTTTACGAGCAGTACTTC. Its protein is CASSPVGGLTVYEQYF.

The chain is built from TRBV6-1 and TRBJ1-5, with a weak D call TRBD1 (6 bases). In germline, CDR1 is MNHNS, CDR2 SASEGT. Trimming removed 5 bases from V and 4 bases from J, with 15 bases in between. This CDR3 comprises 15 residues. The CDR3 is CASSLRTDRNQPQHF. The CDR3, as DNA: TGTGCCAGCAGTTTACGGACAGACAGGAATCAGCCCCAGCATTTT.

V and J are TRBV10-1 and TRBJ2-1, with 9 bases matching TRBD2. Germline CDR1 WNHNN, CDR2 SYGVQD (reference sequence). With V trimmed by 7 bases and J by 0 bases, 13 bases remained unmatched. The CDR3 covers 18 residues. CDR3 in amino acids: CASIPSGRLADSYNEQFF. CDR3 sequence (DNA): TGCGCCAGCATCCCGTCCGGGAGACTAGCGGACTCCTACAATGAGCAGTTCTTC.

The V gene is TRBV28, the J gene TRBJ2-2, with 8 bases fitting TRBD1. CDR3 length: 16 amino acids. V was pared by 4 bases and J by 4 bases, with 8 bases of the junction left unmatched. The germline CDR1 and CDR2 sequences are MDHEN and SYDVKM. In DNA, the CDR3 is TGTGCCAGCAGTTCGGGGACAGGCGACGGCACCGGGGAGCTGTTTTTT. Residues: CASSSGTGDGTGELFF. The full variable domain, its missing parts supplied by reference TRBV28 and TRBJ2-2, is DVKVTQSSRYLVKRTGEKVFLECVQDMDHENMFWYRQDPGLGLRLIYFSYDVKMKEKGDIPEGYSVSREKKERFSLILESASTNQTSMYLCASSSGTGDGTGELFFGEGSRLTVL.

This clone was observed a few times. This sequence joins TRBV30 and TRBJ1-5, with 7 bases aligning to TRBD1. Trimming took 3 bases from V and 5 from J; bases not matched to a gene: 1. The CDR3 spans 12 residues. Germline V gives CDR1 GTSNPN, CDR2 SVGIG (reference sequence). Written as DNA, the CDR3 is TGTGCCTGGAGCGGGACAGATCAGCCCCAGCATTTT. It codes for CAWSGTDQPQHF.

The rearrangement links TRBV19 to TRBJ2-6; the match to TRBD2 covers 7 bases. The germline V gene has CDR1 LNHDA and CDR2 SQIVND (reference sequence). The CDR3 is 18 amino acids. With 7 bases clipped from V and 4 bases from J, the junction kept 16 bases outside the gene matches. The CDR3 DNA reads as TGTGCCAGTACTCTATTTTGGGGGGGAGAGACCGGGGCCAACGTCCTGACTTTC. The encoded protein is CASTLFWGGETGANVLTF.

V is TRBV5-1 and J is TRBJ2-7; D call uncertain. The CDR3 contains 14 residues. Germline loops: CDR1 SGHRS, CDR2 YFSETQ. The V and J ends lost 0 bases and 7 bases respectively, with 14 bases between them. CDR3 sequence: CASSLGVLTREQYF. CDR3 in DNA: TGCGCCAGCAGCTTGGGAGTCTTAACCCGAGAGCAGTACTTC.

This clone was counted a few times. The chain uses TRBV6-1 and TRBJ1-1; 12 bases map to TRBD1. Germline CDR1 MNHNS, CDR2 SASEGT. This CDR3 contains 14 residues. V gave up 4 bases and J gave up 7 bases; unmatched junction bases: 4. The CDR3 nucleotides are TGTGCCAGCAGTGGGGGACAGGGGGCCGGTGAAGCTTTCTTT. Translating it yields CASSGGQGAGEAFF.

The CDR3 coding sequence is TGTGCCAGCAGGCGGGACAGTAACTACGAGCAGTACTTC. Translated, it gives CASRRDSNYEQYF. The gene calls are TRBV5-4 and TRBJ2-7; the D gene is possibly TRBD1 (7 bases). Trimming cost V 5 bases and J 3 bases, with 12 bases left between them. The CDR3 spans 13 residues. Per germline, CDR1 SGHNT and CDR2 YYREEE (reference sequence).

This CDR3 reads CSVELVADTQYF. The CDR3 nucleotides are TGCAGCGTAGAACTAGTTGCAGATACGCAGTATTTT. The chain joins TRBV29-1 to TRBJ2-3, with a possible D match to TRBD2 (5 bases). Germline V gene sequence: CDR1 SQVTM, CDR2 ANQGSEA. The CDR3 runs 12 residues. Trimming cost V 6 bases and J 4 bases, with 11 bases left between them.

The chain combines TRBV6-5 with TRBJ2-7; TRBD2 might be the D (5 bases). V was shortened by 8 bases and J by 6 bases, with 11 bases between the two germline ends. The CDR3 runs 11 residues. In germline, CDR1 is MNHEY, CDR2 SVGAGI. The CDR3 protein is CASASGIEQYF. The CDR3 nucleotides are TGTGCCAGCGCGTCGGGAATCGAGCAGTACTTC.